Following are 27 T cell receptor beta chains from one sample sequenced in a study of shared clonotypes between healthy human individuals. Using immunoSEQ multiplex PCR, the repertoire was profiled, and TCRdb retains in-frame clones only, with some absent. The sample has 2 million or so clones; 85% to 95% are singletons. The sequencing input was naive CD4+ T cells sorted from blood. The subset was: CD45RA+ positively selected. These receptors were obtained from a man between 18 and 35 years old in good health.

CDR3 region: CASSSRVGQDTQYF. CDR3 sequence (DNA): TGTGCCAGCAGCTCACGAGTGGGCCAAGATACGCAGTATTTT. The genes are TRBV7-2 and TRBJ2-3; D unclear. This CDR3 is built from 14 residues. V shed 4 bases and J shed 5 bases, with 13 bases lying between them. CDR1 and CDR2 (germline): SGHTA, FQGNSA.

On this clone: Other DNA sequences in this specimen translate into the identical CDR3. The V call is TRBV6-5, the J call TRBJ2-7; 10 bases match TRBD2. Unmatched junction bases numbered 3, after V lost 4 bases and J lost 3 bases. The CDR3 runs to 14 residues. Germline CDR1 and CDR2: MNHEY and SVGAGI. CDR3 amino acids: CASSSRTSGYEQYF. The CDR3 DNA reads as TGTGCCAGCAGTTCCCGGACTAGCGGCTACGAGCAGTACTTC.

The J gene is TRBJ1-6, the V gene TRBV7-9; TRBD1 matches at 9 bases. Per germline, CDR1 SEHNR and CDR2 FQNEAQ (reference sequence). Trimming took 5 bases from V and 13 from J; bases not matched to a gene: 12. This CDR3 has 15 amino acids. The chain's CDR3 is CASSLGTGKIGPLHF. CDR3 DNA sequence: TGTGCCAGCAGCCTTGGGACAGGGAAAATTGGGCCCCTCCACTTT.

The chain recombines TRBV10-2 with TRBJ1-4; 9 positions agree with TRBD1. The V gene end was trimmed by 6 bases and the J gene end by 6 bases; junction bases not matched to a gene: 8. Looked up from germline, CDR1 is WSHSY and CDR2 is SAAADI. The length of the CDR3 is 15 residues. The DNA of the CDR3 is TGCGCCAGCAGGCCCCTGGGACAGGGTGATGAAAAACTGTTTTTT. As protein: CASRPLGQGDEKLFF.

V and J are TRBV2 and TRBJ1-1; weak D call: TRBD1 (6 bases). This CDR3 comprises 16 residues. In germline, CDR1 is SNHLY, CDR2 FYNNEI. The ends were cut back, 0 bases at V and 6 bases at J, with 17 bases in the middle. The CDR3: CASSEAHSGVGAEAFF. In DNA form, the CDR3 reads TGTGCCAGCAGTGAAGCGCATTCAGGGGTCGGAGCTGAAGCTTTCTTT.

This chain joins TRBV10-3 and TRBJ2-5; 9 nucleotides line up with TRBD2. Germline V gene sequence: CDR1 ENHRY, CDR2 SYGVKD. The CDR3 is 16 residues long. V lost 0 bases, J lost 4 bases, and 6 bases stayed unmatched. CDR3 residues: CAISESQGLASETQYF. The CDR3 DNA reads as TGTGCCATCAGTGAGTCGCAGGGACTAGCATCAGAGACCCAGTACTTC.

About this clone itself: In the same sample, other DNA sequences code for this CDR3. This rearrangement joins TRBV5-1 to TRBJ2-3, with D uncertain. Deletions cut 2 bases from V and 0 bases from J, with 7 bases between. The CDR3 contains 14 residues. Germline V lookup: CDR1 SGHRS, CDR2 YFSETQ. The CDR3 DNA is TGCGCCAGCAGCTTAAGGCAGAGCACAGATACGCAGTATTTT. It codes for CASSLRQSTDTQYF.

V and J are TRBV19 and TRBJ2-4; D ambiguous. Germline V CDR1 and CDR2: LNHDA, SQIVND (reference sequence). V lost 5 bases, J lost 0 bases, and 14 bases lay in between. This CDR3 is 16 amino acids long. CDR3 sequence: CASSATGSLAKNIQYF. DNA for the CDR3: TGTGCCAGTAGTGCAACCGGGTCCCTAGCCAAAAACATTCAGTACTTC.

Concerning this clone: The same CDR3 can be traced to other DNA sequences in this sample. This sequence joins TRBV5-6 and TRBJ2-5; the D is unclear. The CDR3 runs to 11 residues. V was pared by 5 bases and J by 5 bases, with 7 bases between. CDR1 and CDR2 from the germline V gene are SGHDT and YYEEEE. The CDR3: CASSSSETQYF. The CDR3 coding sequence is TGTGCCAGCAGTTCATCCGAGACCCAGTACTTC.

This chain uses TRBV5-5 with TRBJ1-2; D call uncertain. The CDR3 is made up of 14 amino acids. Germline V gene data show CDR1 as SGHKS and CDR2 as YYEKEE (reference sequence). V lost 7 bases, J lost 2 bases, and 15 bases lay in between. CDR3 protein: CASRIAAGNYGYTF. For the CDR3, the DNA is TGTGCCAGCCGAATTGCCGCGGGGAACTATGGCTACACCTTC.

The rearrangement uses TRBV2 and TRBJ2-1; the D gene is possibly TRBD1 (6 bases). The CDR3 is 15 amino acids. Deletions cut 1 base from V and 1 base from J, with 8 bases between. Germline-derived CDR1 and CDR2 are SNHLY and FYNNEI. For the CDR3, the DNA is TGTGCCAGCAGTGAAGTACAGGGTTCCTACAATGAGCAGTTCTTC. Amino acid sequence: CASSEVQGSYNEQFF. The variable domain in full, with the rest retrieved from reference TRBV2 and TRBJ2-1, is EPEVTQTPSHQVTQMGQEVILRCVPISNHLYFYWYRQILGQKVEFLVSFYNNEISEKSEIFDDQFSVERPDGSNFTLKIRSTKLEDSAMYFCASSEVQGSYNEQFFGPGTRLTVL.

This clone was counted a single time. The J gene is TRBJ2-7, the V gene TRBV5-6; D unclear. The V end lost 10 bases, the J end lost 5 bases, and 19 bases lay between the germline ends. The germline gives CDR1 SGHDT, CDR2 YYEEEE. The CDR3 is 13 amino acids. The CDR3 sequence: CAPRWQAVDEQYF. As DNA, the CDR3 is TGTGCCCCCAGGTGGCAGGCTGTCGACGAGCAGTACTTC.

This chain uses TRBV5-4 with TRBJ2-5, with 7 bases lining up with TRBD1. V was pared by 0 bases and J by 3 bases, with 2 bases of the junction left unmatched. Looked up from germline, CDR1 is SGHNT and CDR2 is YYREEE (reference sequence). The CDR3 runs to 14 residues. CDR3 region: CASSLGGTEETQYF. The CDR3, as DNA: TGTGCCAGCAGCTTGGGAGGGACAGAAGAGACCCAGTACTTC. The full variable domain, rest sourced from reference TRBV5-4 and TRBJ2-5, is ETGVTQSPTHLIKTRGQQVTLRCSSQSGHNTVSWYQQALGQGPQFIFQYYREEENGRGNFPPRFSGLQFPNYSSELNVNALELDDSALYLCASSLGGTEETQYFGPGTRLLVL.

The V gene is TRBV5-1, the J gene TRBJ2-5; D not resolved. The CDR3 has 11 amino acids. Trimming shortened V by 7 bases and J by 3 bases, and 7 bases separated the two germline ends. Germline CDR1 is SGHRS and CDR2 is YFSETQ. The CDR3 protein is CASSAKETQYF. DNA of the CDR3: TGCGCCAGCTCCGCCAAAGAGACCCAGTACTTC.

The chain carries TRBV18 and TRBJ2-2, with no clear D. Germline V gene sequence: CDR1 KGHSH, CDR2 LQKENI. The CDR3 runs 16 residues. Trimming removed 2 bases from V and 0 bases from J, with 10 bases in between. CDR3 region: CASSPVAIANTGELFF. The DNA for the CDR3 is TGTGCCAGCTCACCAGTGGCGATTGCGAACACCGGGGAGCTGTTTTTT.

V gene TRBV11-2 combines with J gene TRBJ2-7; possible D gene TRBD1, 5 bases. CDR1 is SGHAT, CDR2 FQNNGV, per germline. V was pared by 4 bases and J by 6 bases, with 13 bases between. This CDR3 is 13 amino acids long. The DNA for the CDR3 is TGTGCCAGCAGCTGGGGTAGGGGTGGCGAGCAGTACTTC. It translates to CASSWGRGGEQYF.

This CDR3 reads CAWNSAAPYNEQFF. The CDR3 coding sequence is TGTGCCTGGAATTCGGCGGCACCCTACAATGAGCAGTTCTTC. The gene calls are TRBV30 and TRBJ2-1; no reliable D call. The germline gives CDR1 GTSNPN, CDR2 SVGIG (reference sequence). CDR3 length: 14 residues. Trimming stripped 4 bases from V and 2 bases from J, with 12 bases between.

The CDR3: CASNGARRDTQYF. In nucleotides, the CDR3 is TGTGCCAGCAATGGGGCGCGACGGGATACGCAGTATTTT. This chain joins TRBV25-1 and TRBJ2-3, with TRBD1 as a possible D gene (5 bases). V lost 7 bases, J lost 6 bases, and 14 bases lay in between. CDR1 is MGHDK, CDR2 SYGVNS, per germline. The CDR3 is 13 amino acids.

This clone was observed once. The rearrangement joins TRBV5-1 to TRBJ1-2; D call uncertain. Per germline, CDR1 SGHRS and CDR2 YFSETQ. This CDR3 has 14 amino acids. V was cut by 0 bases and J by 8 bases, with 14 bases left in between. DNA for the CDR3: TGCGCCAGCAGCTTGGCCCGGACGACGGAAGGCTACACCTTC. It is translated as CASSLARTTEGYTF.

This CDR3 is CAWSSTGVGQYF. The CDR3 DNA follows: TGTGCCTGGAGTTCGACAGGGGTCGGGCAGTACTTC. V usage is TRBV30 and J usage is TRBJ2-7; 8 positions match TRBD1. This CDR3 is built from 12 residues. Germline-derived CDR1 and CDR2 are GTSNPN and SVGIG (reference sequence). After removal of 2 bases from V and 9 bases from J, the junction contained 6 bases not matched to a gene.

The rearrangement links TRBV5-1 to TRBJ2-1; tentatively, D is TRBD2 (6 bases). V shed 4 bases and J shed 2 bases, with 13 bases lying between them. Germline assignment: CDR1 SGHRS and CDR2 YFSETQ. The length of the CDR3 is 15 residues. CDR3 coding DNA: TGCGCCAGCAGCGGGGCTAGCGACCCCTACAATGAGCAGTTCTTC. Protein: CASSGASDPYNEQFF.

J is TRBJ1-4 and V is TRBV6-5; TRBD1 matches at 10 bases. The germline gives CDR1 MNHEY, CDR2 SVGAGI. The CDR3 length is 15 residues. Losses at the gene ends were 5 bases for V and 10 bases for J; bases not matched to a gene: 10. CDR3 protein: CASSGQGGALRKLFF. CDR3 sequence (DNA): TGTGCCAGCAGTGGACAGGGGGGAGCTCTAAGAAAACTGTTTTTT.

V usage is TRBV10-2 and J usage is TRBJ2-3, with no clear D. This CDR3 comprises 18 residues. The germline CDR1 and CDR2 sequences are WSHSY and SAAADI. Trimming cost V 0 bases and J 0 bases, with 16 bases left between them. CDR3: CASSESKTSLTSTDTQYF. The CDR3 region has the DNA TGCGCCAGCAGTGAGTCTAAGACTTCACTTACTAGCACAGATACGCAGTATTTT.

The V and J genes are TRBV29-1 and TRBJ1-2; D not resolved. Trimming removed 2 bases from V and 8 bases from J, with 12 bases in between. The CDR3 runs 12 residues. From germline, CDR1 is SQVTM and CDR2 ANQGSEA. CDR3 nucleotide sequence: TGCAGCGTTGAACCCTACGGAGGGGGCTACACCTTC. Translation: CSVEPYGGGYTF.

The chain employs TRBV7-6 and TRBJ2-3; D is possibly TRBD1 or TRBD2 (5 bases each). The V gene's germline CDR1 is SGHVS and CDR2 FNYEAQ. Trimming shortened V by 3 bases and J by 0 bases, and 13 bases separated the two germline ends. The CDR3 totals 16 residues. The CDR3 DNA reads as TGTGCCAGCAGCTTCGGGGACCAAGTTAGCACAGATACGCAGTATTTT. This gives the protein CASSFGDQVSTDTQYF.

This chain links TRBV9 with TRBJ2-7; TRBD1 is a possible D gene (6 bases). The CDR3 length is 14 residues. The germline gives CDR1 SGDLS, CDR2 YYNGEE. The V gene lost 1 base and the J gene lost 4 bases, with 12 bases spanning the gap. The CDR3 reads CASSVRDIGYEQYF. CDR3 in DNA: TGTGCCAGCAGCGTAAGGGACATCGGATACGAGCAGTACTTC. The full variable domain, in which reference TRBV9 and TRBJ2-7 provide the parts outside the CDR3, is DSGVTQTPKHLITATGQRVTLRCSPRSGDLSVYWYQQSLDQGLQFLIQYYNGEERAKGNILERFSAQQFPDLHSELNLSSLELGDSALYFCASSVRDIGYEQYFGPGTRLTVT.

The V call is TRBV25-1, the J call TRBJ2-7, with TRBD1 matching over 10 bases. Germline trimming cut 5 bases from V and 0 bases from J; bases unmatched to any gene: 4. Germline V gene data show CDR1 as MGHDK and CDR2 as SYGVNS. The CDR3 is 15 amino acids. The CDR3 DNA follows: TGTGCCAGCAGTAGCCGGGACAGGGGCTCCTACGAGCAGTACTTC. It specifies CASSSRDRGSYEQYF.